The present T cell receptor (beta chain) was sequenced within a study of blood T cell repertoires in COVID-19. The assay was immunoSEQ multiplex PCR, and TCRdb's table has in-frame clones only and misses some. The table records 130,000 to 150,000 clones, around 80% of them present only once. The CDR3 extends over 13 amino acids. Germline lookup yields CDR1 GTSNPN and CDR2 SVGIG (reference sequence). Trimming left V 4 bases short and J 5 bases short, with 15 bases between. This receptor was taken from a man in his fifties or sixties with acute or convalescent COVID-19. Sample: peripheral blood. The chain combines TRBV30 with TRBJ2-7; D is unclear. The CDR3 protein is CAWTNAGNHEQYF. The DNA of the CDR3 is TGTGCCTGGACTAACGCCGGTAACCACGAGCAGTACTTC.